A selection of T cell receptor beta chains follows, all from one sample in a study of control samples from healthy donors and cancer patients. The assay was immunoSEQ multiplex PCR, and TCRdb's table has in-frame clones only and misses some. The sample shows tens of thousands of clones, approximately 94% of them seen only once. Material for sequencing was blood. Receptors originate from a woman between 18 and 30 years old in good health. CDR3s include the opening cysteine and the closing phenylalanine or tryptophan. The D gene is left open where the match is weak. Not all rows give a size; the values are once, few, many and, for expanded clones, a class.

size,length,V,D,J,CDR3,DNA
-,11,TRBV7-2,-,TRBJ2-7,CASSLLSEQYF,TGTGCCAGCAGCTTATTGAGTGAGCAGTACTTC
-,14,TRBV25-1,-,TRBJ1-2,CASSGHQGAYGYTF,TGTGCCAGCAGTGGCCATCAGGGTGCCTATGGCTACACCTTC
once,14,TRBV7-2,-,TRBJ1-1,CASSLLQANTEAFF,TGTGCCAGCAGCTTACTACAGGCTAACACTGAAGCTTTCTTT
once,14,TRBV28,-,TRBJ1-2,CASRYGQFLYGYTF,TGTGCCAGCAGATACGGGCAGTTCCTCTATGGCTACACCTTC
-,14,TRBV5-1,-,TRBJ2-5,CASSSVPPQETQYF,TGCGCCAGCAGCTCCGTTCCCCCCCAAGAGACCCAGTACTTC
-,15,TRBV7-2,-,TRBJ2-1,CASSLIGLAGYEQFF,TGTGCCAGCAGCTTAATAGGGCTAGCCGGGTATGAGCAGTTCTTC
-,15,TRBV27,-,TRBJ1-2,CASSTTGTKALGYTF,TGTGCCAGCAGTACCACAGGAACCAAGGCGTTAGGCTACACCTTC
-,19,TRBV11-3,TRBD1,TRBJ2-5,CASSLDLKTGTGTQETQYF,TGTGCCAGCAGCTTAGATCTTAAAACCGGGACAGGGACTCAAGAGACCCAGTACTTC
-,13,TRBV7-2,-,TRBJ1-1,CASSPRGTHEAFF,TGTGCCAGCAGCCCCCGGGGGACCCATGAAGCTTTCTTT
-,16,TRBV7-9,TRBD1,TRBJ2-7,CASSLLQTGETDEQYF,TGTGCCAGCAGCCTGCTCCAGACAGGGGAAACGGACGAGCAGTACTTC